This T cell receptor (beta chain) is from a study of blood T cell repertoires in COVID-19. In the source study's methods: Amplified reference gene primers provided the basis for estimating nucleated cell counts. The method was immunoSEQ multiplex PCR; TCRdb's version includes in-frame clones alone and lacks a portion of them. V and J calls and clone size follow that table, whereas D and trimming were derived from the DNA. The top ten hold around 30% of the sample, which has 70,000 or so clones, around 90% seen once. Input material: peripheral blood. This receptor was obtained from a woman of 80 years or more with active or convalescent COVID-19.

CDR3 loop: CASSLKLEGASGNTIYF. CDR3 DNA sequence: TGTGCCAGCAGCTTAAAATTGGAGGGGGCGTCCGGAAACACCATATATTTT. The V gene is TRBV7-3, the J gene TRBJ1-3, with TRBD1 matching over 7 bases. The germline gives CDR1 SGHTA, CDR2 FQGTGA. V gave up 1 base and J gave up 4 bases; unmatched junction bases: 10. The CDR3 extends over 17 amino acids. The variable domain in full, with the rest retrieved from reference TRBV7-3 and TRBJ1-3, is GAGVSQTPSNKVTEKGKYVELRCDPISGHTALYWYRQSLGQGPEFLIYFQGTGAADDSGLPNDRFFAVRPEGSVSTLKIQRTERGDSAVYLCASSLKLEGASGNTIYFGEGSWLTVV.